This TCR beta chain was profiled in a study of cytomegalovirus exposure and HLA in healthy donors (dated by TCRdb to about 2017). About the investigation overall: In an earlier analysis of under 600 of the donors, 276 Gb of sequence data and approximately 100 million unique TCR beta sequences from about 179 million T cells were reported. On average, around 240,000 unique TCR beta nucleotide sequences were sequenced per donor among roughly 430 genotyped donors of the cohort, with around 19% of those sequences being non-productive. To study patterns of TCR occurrence, a later analysis re-analyzed previously published TCR beta repertoires from several hundred donors and added high-resolution HLA genotyping. An early release that covered about 600 HLA-typed donors contained approximately 290 gigabases of sequencing data and about 84 million unique TCR sequences. HLA typing covered class I and class II loci at four-digit resolution. All discovery cohort repertoires had been generated on a single sequencing platform. The number of donors typed differed by locus, with about 629-630 for A, B, C, DRB1 and DQB1, 522 for DQA1, 600 to 610 for DPA1, and some 440 for DPB1. Rather than using new phenotypic data, the later analysis identified candidate immune exposures from TCR beta sequences and from how often those sequences occurred across donors. In an earlier analysis of a few hundred of the donors, high-throughput TCR beta sequencing was used to judge whether each TCR beta V gene segment behaved as functional or pseudogenic. The study was designed to test whether signatures of past pathogen exposure could be identified by cataloging public T cell receptors. High-throughput TCR immunosequencing, statistical association of individual TCRs with disease status, and machine learning were combined to predict cytomegalovirus infection status. Donor age, sex, ethnicity and CMV serostatus were compiled together with the repertoire data. The study used immunosequencing to profile the T cell repertoires of around 600 subjects and linked those repertoires to cytomegalovirus serostatus. A later genetic analysis used genome-wide SNP genotypes for about 55% of the 666 donors, treating that subset as a discovery cohort. Besides the first cohort of 666 subjects, a separate validation cohort made up of about 120 different subjects was used. Of the approximately 400 genotyped donors, 65% to 90% fell in the genetic ancestry cluster associated with self-reported Caucasian donors. Because of strong linkage in the cohort, five DR-DQ haplotypes were treated as single units for association and clustering. Study-wide conclusions, independent of this receptor: According to the authors, the approach could potentially be generalized to other disease states and immunological phenotypes. Immune exposure information for the cohort was limited to CMV serostatus. At a false discovery rate of 0.05, a later analysis linked some 17,000 TCR beta sequences to specific HLA alleles. In this cohort, only TCR beta chains were sequenced, and detectable features were limited by the absence of alpha or paired-chain data. A later genetic analysis reported fewer N-insertions in productive TCRs among donors in an Asian-associated ancestry cluster than the approximately 670-donor mean. A further reported finding was that TCR beta sequences accurately predicted the HLA-A and HLA-B alleles for most subjects in the first cohort. Roughly uniform sequencing depth across donors was assumed in presence/absence analyses, although this assumption may not hold. A later analysis reported that several top co-occurrence clusters appeared linked to parvovirus B19, influenza, CMV and Epstein-Barr virus. The earlier analysis of 587 of the donors excluded seventeen rarely observed V segments, including chromosome 9 orphons, because counts were too low. Because HLA typing was unavailable for some donors at each locus, only the typed subset was used in association tests. In a later analysis, TCR association rates were found to vary across HLA loci, with the most associated TCRs seen for DRB1 alleles and the fewest for HLA-C alleles. Compared with equally common non-associated chains, HLA-associated TCR beta chains in a later analysis were more clonally expanded and had lower generation probabilities. The 87-base-pair reads could not distinguish some IMGT-functional V segments, including TRBV6-2 and TRBV6-3, so those segments were excluded. A cluster of highly shared sequence variants was judged likely to represent a technical artifact of the sequencing pipeline. Correlated functional status among segregating V segments might be attributable to linkage disequilibrium, but an unknown experimental factor could not be ruled out. An earlier analysis of approximately 600 of the donors showed that most TCR beta V segments appeared in productive rearrangements either about 87% or about 30% of the time, which broadly matched IMGT annotations. A few of the identified cytomegalovirus-associated TCR beta chains were confirmed in vitro to be specific for cytomegalovirus antigens. While some public TCRs were present in many individuals, most TCR sequences turned up only very rarely across donors. In a later analysis, most CMV-associated TCR beta chains were found to appear HLA-restricted, with HLA associations seemingly driven largely by CMV exposure. The study listed over 150 TCR beta chains as associated with cytomegalovirus. Assigning TCR associations to individual alleles was difficult when HLA alleles, especially DR and DQ, strongly co-occurred. V-gene and J-gene trimming of TCR beta chains was associated with a missense DCLRE1C variant in a later genetic analysis, and the association was replicated in an independent cohort. The classifier was reported to diagnose cytomegalovirus status with high specificity and sensitivity in both the original and validation cohorts.

In total, more than 500 healthy bone marrow donors made up the cohort. All cohort members were sampled while nominally healthy, although unrecorded immune exposures were likely present. The donor tested CMV seropositive, placing the donor among the 290 or so seropositive members of the cohort. A peripheral blood sample was provided by each donor, and peripheral blood mononuclear cells were used for TCR beta sequencing. Genomic DNA extraction from the blood cell samples was performed with the Qiagen DNeasy Blood Extraction Kit. Library preparation employed the immunoSEQ multiplex PCR assay. A mixture of 60 forward primers for TCR Vbeta segments and 13 reverse primers for TCR Jbeta segments was used in the multiplex PCR. The CDR3 region of rearranged TCR beta genes was amplified from genomic DNA by a multiplex PCR assay. Amplified TCR beta libraries were sequenced as 87-base-pair reads on the Illumina HiSeq System. From the authors' description of their analysis: In a later analysis, some 80 million unique TCR beta chains were counted across the approximately 640 repertoires, and approximately 9.9 million of these chains were shared by at least two donors. Raw reads were error-corrected and collapsed into unique sequences by a nearest-neighbor algorithm in which closely related sequences were merged to remove PCR and sequencing errors. CDR3 sequences were aligned to IMGT reference sequences to assign V, D and J gene segments. For a sequence to be retained, at least a six-nucleotide match to both a V gene segment and a J gene segment was required. Rearrangements were called productive when the CDR3 lacked stop codons and stayed in frame with V and J; all others were non-productive. Following IMGT convention, CDR3 was defined as the stretch from the second conserved V-encoded cysteine up to the conserved J-encoded phenylalanine. Sequences without an unambiguous match to a single V gene segment were excluded from the earlier analysis of about 640 of the donors. An earlier analysis of fewer than 750 of the donors classified V segments as functional when productive rearrangements were above 56.7% and as segregating when the standard deviation between donors was above 5%. A statistical classification framework was built for diagnosing cytomegalovirus status from the catalog of TCR beta chain sequences. V and J gene assignment, in a later analysis, came from comparing TCR nucleotide sequences with IMGT/GENE-DB human TR gene sequences. The TCRdist pipeline was used in a later analysis to assign CDR3 sequences and most-parsimonious VDJ recombination scenarios. In a later analysis, each TCR beta chain was defined by its CDR3 amino acid sequence together with its V-gene family, and reads lacking a unique V-gene family were excluded. As a way to deal with suspected cross-contamination and a sequencing artifact, a later analysis dropped approximately 570 nucleotide sequences that were highly shared and had low generation probability. In a later analysis, a clonal expansion index for each public chain was calculated from normalized within-repertoire ranks of inferred template counts. A later analysis computed generation probabilities with a VDJ recombination model fitted to out-of-frame rearrangements, and checked the results against IGoR. Hypergeometric tests were used in a later analysis to score TCR-TCR, TCR-HLA and TCR-CMV co-occurrence, with a repertoire-size bias correction applied to the TCR pairs. False discovery rates were estimated in a later analysis by permuting HLA or CMV assignments 20 times. In a later analysis, co-occurring TCRs were grouped using DBSCAN, with TCRdist sequence similarity added in when clustering inside HLA-allele-positive subsets. Co-occurrence clustering excluded repertoires with fewer than 30,000 or more than 120,000 public chains, plus five with anomalous nucleotide sharing. TCRdb holds this immuneACCESS table with in-frame rearrangements only. Some clones are missing; in checked studies, unresolved V genes explain under half, and the rest has no known cause. Clonal size and the V and J genes are those of that table, whereas D and trimming came from the DNA. The sample table holds 130,000 or so clones, of which 70% to 85% were seen once. The ten largest clones take up approximately 3.1% of the sample.

Note on this clone: Its antigen is unknown. No per-base quality is available; no much larger clone lies one base away.

The germline V gene supplies CDR1 MGHDK and CDR2 SYGVNS. The CDR3 starts with the cysteine, ends with the phenylalanine, and has 14 residues. Just the 42-base CDR3 DNA is kept, in frame starting at base 1. Relative to germline, V is 1 base shorter and J is 5 bases shorter, with 12 bases between their ends. The V and J genes are TRBV25-1 and TRBJ2-7, with no D gene named confidently. The sequenced material came from PBMCs. The TCR was taken from a woman aged 18-35 years in good health and CMV-seropositive. The nucleotide sequence is given as TGTGCCAGCAGTGAATCCTCTTCGTCGGACGAGCAGTACTTC. Translated, it reads CASSESSSSDEQYF.